This TCR beta chain was sequenced in a study of T cells in localized non-small cell lung cancer (dated by TCRdb to the early 2020s). For the study in its entirety: T cell repertoires of about 230 early-stage NSCLC patients were analyzed, with tumors being compared against uninvolved tumor-adjacent lungs. The cohort was made up of around 250 treatment-naive NSCLC patients whose localized lung tumors had been resected. NSCLC patients had a mean age of around 70 years, and 129 were male and nearly 110 female. What the authors observed across the whole study: Uninvolved tumor-adjacent lung showed the highest T cell clonality, higher than tumor, which suggests more focused antigenic responses in the adjacent lung. A median of around 60 of the top 100 tumor clones turned up in the paired uninvolved adjacent lung, and approximately 30 of those clones also ranked among the top 100 of that same adjacent lung. Because multi-region sequencing of the tumors was not done, intratumor heterogeneity could not be ruled out. Because of the exploratory design, TCR variables were selected using unadjusted p-values without false-discovery rate correction. Longer overall survival was associated with higher blood T cell density, whereas shorter survival was associated with higher adjacent-lung clonality.

This clone was observed once. Its antigen target is currently unknown. No base-level quality is on record; no much larger clone is a single base apart. At diagnosis, tumor, uninvolved tumor-adjacent lung and peripheral blood were collected and then preserved as a mix of FFPE and fresh-frozen material. Blood samples were analyzed as peripheral blood mononuclear cells for TCR repertoire profiling. The CDR3 goes from the cysteine to the phenylalanine over 16 residues. This entry keeps only the CDR3 DNA: 48 bases, framed from base 1. CDR1 and CDR2, per the germline V gene (reference sequence), are SGHAT and FQDESV. Trimming takes 6 bases off V and 5 bases off J; junction bases not matched to a gene: 11. TCR beta CDR3 regions were sequenced from DNA using the immunoSEQ Assay. Regarding the original processing steps: To compute T cell density, TCR beta template counts were normalized to usable DNA, which was estimated by amplifying housekeeping genes. Richness was estimated using the preseqR package, with extrapolation to 400,000 templates for PBMC samples and to 120,000 templates for tissue samples. Clonality was calculated as one minus Pielou's evenness. Tissue-enriched TCRs were identified through differential abundance testing performed on productive amino-acid clonotypes, with a minimum total count of 5 and an alpha of 0.1. The Jaccard Index and the Morisita Overlap Index were used to quantify repertoire overlap between compartments. GLIPH clustered TCR beta CDR3s with public tetramer-defined viral CDR3s; viral motifs required at least three viral sequences plus V-gene enrichment. TCRdb provides this immuneACCESS table in a form limited to in-frame rearrangements. Some clones are lacking; in checked studies, under half of them reflect an unresolved V gene, and why the rest are absent is not known. Clone size and the V and J calls come from that table; the DNA yielded D and trimming. This sample has some 24,000 clones in its table, and more than 85% of those were observed once. The ten largest clones capture approximately 2.7% of the sample.

This chain is built from TRBV11-1 and TRBJ2-2, and TRBD2 aligns with 8 junction nucleotides. Sequencing used peripheral blood, obtained before any cancer treatment. This TCR came from a woman aged 35-75 years with stage I lung adenocarcinoma. For the CDR3, the sequence is CASRKTGTSRTGELFF. The DNA is TGTGCCAGCAGGAAGACCGGGACTAGTAGAACCGGGGAGCTGTTTTTT.